These 13 T cell receptor beta chains were sequenced from one sample in a study of blood T cells in healthy people across ages. With a J-beta primer mix and a sample-barcoded 5' primer, a second PCR ran about 7 to 12 cycles. TCRdb passed the 5' RACE reads through MiXCR, listing each CDR3 protein once. The table records around 800,000 distinct CDR3 sequences, roughly 25% of them present only once. These sequences were also reported in another study, on T cells of mothers and their children.

Sequencing was done on a sample of blood. The receptors here all came from a boy younger than 18 in good health.

The chain combines TRBV7-3 with TRBJ2-5; D tentatively fits TRBD1 or TRBD2 (5 bases each). From germline, CDR1 is SGHTA and CDR2 FQGTGA. This CDR3 spans 14 amino acids. The V end was cut by 3 bases, the J end by 4 bases, with 12 bases between. This CDR3 is CASSFAGTIETQYF. The CDR3 DNA reads TGTGCCAGCAGCTTTGCCGGGACGATAGAGACCCAGTACTTC. Supplemented by reference TRBV7-3 and TRBJ2-5, the full variable domain reads GAGVSQTPSNKVTEKGKYVELRCDPISGHTALYWYRQSLGQGPEFLIYFQGTGAADDSGLPNDRFFAVRPEGSVSTLKIQRTERGDSAVYLCASSFAGTIETQYFGPGTRLLVL.

This clonotype turned up a few times. The chain recombines TRBV7-9 with TRBJ2-4; D might be TRBD2 (6 bases). The CDR3 length is 17 residues. The ends were cut back, 5 bases at V and 2 bases at J, with 19 bases in the middle. From germline, CDR1 is SEHNR and CDR2 FQNEAQ (reference sequence). The CDR3 sequence: CASSPRGETVPKNIQYF. DNA for the CDR3: TGTGCCAGCAGCCCGCGCGGGGAAACCGTACCCAAAAACATTCAGTACTTC.

This clonotype has a handful of counts. The chain combines TRBV3-1 with TRBJ2-5; 8 bases are a match to TRBD1. The J call is in doubt because the DNA end fits TRBJ2-7 better. CDR3 length: 16 residues. From germline, CDR1 is LGHDT and CDR2 YNNKEL (reference sequence). The CDR3 region is CASSQDLAGGFNEQYF. For the CDR3, the DNA is TGTGCCAGCAGCCAAGATTTAGCAGGGGGCTTTAACGAGCAGTACTTC.

The chain recombines TRBV30 with TRBJ2-3, with 7 bases aligning to TRBD1. The germline V gene encodes CDR1 GTSNPN and CDR2 SVGIG (reference sequence). The ends lost 3 bases at V and 4 bases at J; junction bases unmatched: 10. The CDR3 extends over 15 amino acids. DNA of the CDR3: TGTGCCTGGAGGAAGCCGAGGGGGCTCGCAGATACGCAGTATTTT. It translates to CAWRKPRGLADTQYF.

The V and J genes are TRBV19 and TRBJ1-1; D not resolved. The CDR3 is 12 residues long. Germline V gene data show CDR1 as LNHDA and CDR2 as SQIVND (reference sequence). V gave up 4 bases and J gave up 7 bases, with 10 bases separating them. CDR3 sequence (DNA): TGTGCCAGTAGTACCTGGGGAGTTGAAGCTTTCTTT. This encodes CASSTWGVEAFF.

In this sample, this clonotype turned up a few times. This rearrangement joins TRBV7-8 to TRBJ2-5; 13 bases line up with TRBD2. This CDR3 spans 18 amino acids. Germline CDR1 is SGHVS and CDR2 is FQNEAQ. J lost 1 base, V lost 5 bases, and 10 bases had no gene match. DNA of the CDR3: TGTGCCAGCAGCCACTACGCCGGACTAGCGGGGGTCCAAGAGACCCAGTACTTC. Encoded protein: CASSHYAGLAGVQETQYF. Full variable domain (remainder filled in from reference TRBV7-8 and TRBJ2-5): GAGVSQSPRYKVAKRGQDVALRCDPISGHVSLFWYQQALGQGPEFLTYFQNEAQLDKSGLPSDRFFAERPEGSVSTLKIQRTQQEDSAVYLCASSHYAGLAGVQETQYFGPGTRLLVL.

In its sample, this clonotype was seen a few times. The chain has TRBV6-6 and TRBJ1-6; no clear D gene. The CDR3 is made up of 14 amino acids. Deletions cut 4 bases from V and 7 bases from J, with 11 bases between. Per germline, CDR1 MNHNY and CDR2 SVGAGI (reference sequence). In DNA form, the CDR3 reads TGTGCCAGCAGTTTGACTAGGGAAAATTCACCCCTCCACTTT. Amino acids: CASSLTRENSPLHF.

V is TRBV4-2 and J is TRBJ2-5; 9 nucleotides match TRBD1. J gave up 3 bases and V 6 bases, and 8 bases lay outside the gene matches. Germline V gives CDR1 LGHNA, CDR2 YNFKEQ. There are 15 residues in the CDR3. CDR3 coding DNA: TGTGCCAGCAGGCCGGGACAGGGAGGGGAAGAGACCCAGTACTTC. Translation gives CASRPGQGGEETQYF.

A remark on this clonotype: Germline and junction disagree at one end, which may indicate a read error. The V gene is TRBV29-1, the J gene TRBJ1-2; D may be TRBD1 (5 bases). Germline CDR1 SQVTM, CDR2 ANQGSEA. The CDR3 is 11 residues long. The CDR3 is CSVVGLYGYTF. CDR3 in DNA: TGCAGTGTTGTGGGACTATATGGCTACACCTTC.

The genes are TRBV19 and TRBJ2-5, with 9 nucleotides matching TRBD1. The J call may be incorrect, as the DNA end agrees better with TRBJ2-7. This CDR3 is built from 14 residues. The germline V gene encodes CDR1 LNHDA and CDR2 SQIVND (reference sequence). The CDR3 DNA reads TGTGCCAGTAGTAAATGGGACAGGGCCTACGAGCAGTACTTC. Amino acid sequence: CASSKWDRAYEQYF.

This chain links TRBV6-4 with TRBJ2-7; D unresolved. The CDR3 consists of 15 residues. Per the germline V gene, CDR1 is MRHNA and CDR2 is SNTAGT. With 3 bases removed from V and 2 bases from J, the gap between germline ends came to 14 bases. CDR3 loop: CASSELSRQPYEQYF. Written as DNA, the CDR3 is TGTGCCAGCAGTGAGCTATCCAGACAACCCTACGAGCAGTACTTC.

The V gene is TRBV7-9, the J gene TRBJ2-6; D is uncertain. Germline V gene lookup returns CDR1 SEHNR and CDR2 FQNEAQ (reference sequence). The CDR3 is made up of 16 amino acids. V lost 6 bases and J 0 bases, leaving 12 bases between the germline ends. The CDR3 DNA follows: TGTGCCAGCAGGTCGGACGGCTACTCTGGGGCCAACGTCCTGACTTTC. Translation: CASRSDGYSGANVLTF.

This chain uses TRBV5-1 with TRBJ2-5, with a possible D match to TRBD1 (6 bases). This CDR3 comprises 15 residues. Trimming took 4 bases from V and 4 from J, leaving 17 bases between them. Germline-derived CDR1 and CDR2 are SGHRS and YFSETQ. The CDR3 DNA reads TGCGCCAGCAGCGCCAGTACAGGGTTCGGAGAGACCCAGTACTTC. Encoded protein: CASSASTGFGETQYF.